The clone carrying this TCR beta chain came up once. RNA, at roughly 0.5 to 1 ug, was reverse transcribed with random hexamers. Amplification of TCR beta CDR3 by immunoSEQ multiplex PCR spanned 54 Vbeta and 13 Jbeta. TCRdb itself ran the immunoSEQ multiplex PCR reads through MiXCR, one entry per CDR3 protein. The table records 150,000 to 200,000 distinct CDR3 sequences, roughly 95% of them present only once. This sample is part of a study of CD8 T cells in Susac syndrome. V dropped 4 bases and J dropped 8 bases, with 17 bases sitting between them. The CDR3 consists of 14 residues. Germline CDR1 reads PRHDT; CDR2 reads FYEKMQ (reference sequence).

Sequenced sample: CD4+ T cells from PBMCs. This rearrangement joins TRBV13 to TRBJ2-5; maybe TRBD2 (5 bases). The sequence was collected from a human donor with multiple sclerosis. The CDR3 DNA reads as TGTGCCAGCAGCTACAAAGGACTCGGAAATACCCAGTACTTC. Protein sequence: CASSYKGLGNTQYF. Full variable domain (remainder filled in from reference TRBV13 and TRBJ2-5): AAGVIQSPRHLIKEKRETATLKCYPIPRHDTVYWYQQGPGQDPQFLISFYEKMQSDKGSIPDRFSAQQFSDYHSELNMSSLELGDSALYFCASSYKGLGNTQYFGPGTRLLVL.